The TCR beta chain described here comes from a study of regulatory T cells in long-lasting Graves disease. General observations from the study: TCR diversity was lower in persistent Graves' patients (versus newly diagnosed ones).

V was shortened by 7 bases and J by 2 bases, with 8 bases between the two germline ends. The CDR3 covers 11 residues. From germline, CDR1 is SQVTM and CDR2 ANQGSEA. Stated time point: persistent/refractory GD, antithyroid drugs over 5 years with positive TRAb. PBMC RNA was the source of the TCR library. Arm-PCR with iRepertoire HTBI primers amplified the CDR3 regions for these TCR beta libraries. TCRdb ran MiXCR on the multiplex PCR reads and lists one entry per CDR3 protein. The top ten clones hold 14% of a sample with 400,000 to 500,000 distinct CDR3 sequences, 21% of them seen once. This clonotype has at least ten counts. What it binds is not known.

V is TRBV29-1 and J is TRBJ1-2; unclear D gene. The TCR comes from a female donor with Graves disease. This specimen was peripheral blood mononuclear cells (PBMCs), taken when the disease was refractory, from a patient treated with antithyroid drugs. CDR3 loop: CSASGNYGYTF. In DNA, the CDR3 is TGCAGCGCCTCGGGGAACTATGGCTACACCTTC. Drawing the rest from reference TRBV29-1 and TRBJ1-2, the complete variable domain is SAVISQKPSRDICQRGTSLTIQCQVDSQVTMMFWYRQQPGQSLTLIATANQGSEATYESGFVIDKFPISRPNLTFSTLTVSNMSPEDSSIYLCSASGNYGYTFGSGTRLTVV.